Below are 10 T cell receptor beta chains sequenced from a single sample in a study of T cells after yellow fever vaccination. TCRdb passed the 5' RACE reads through MiXCR, listing each CDR3 protein once. The data contain about 320,000 distinct CDR3 sequences, approximately 4.3% of them singletons. This specimen consisted of PBMCs, obtained 15 days after the yellow fever booster vaccination. These TCRs come from a man aged 18 to 29 who received the YFV17D yellow fever vaccine.

The table lists this clonotype with many counts. The chain combines TRBV4-3 with TRBJ2-3, with D perhaps matching TRBD1 (5 bases). Germline-derived CDR1 and CDR2 are LGHNA and YSLEER. This CDR3 is 14 amino acids long. The ends were cut back, 0 bases at V and 3 bases at J, with 7 bases in the middle. Here the CDR3 DNA reads TGCGCCAGCAGCCAAGATCCAGGGACAGATACGCAGTATTTT. Residues: CASSQDPGTDTQYF.

In its sample, this clonotype was seen many times. The chain recombines TRBV29-1 with TRBJ2-3, with no clear D. CDR3 length: 14 amino acids. Trimming removed 3 bases at V and 6 bases at J, with 16 bases between. CDR1 is SQVTM, CDR2 ANQGSEA, per germline. CDR3 in amino acids: CSVEPPPVEDTQYF. In DNA form, the CDR3 reads TGCAGCGTTGAGCCCCCTCCCGTAGAGGATACGCAGTATTTT.

This sequence joins TRBV12-3 or TRBV12-4 and TRBJ2-1; 9 bases are a match to TRBD2. V was clipped by 5 bases and J by 8 bases; unmatched bases: 13. The CDR3 sequence is 16 residues long. The DNA of the CDR3 is TGTGCCAGCAGTCCGGAAGGCGGGGGGGCCCGGTATGAGCAGTTCTTC. This sequence encodes CASSPEGGGARYEQFF.

This clonotype was found many times. This chain joins TRBV10-3 and TRBJ2-7, with TRBD2 identical over 10 bases. V trimming: 0 bases; J trimming: 0 bases; junction bases outside the gene matches: 5. This CDR3 is 17 amino acids long. CDR1 ENHRY and CDR2 SYGVKD come from the germline V gene. The CDR3 here is CAISESLAGDHSYEQYF. The CDR3 DNA is TGTGCCATCAGTGAGTCGCTAGCGGGGGACCACTCCTACGAGCAGTACTTC.

This chain links TRBV6-1 with TRBJ2-3; 8 bases match TRBD1. This CDR3 is 14 amino acids long. V shed 7 bases and J 5 bases; nucleotides not matched to a gene: 8. CDR1 and CDR2 (germline): MNHNS, SASEGT. Here the CDR3 DNA reads TGTGCCAGCATTCTCAGGGGGCCTGGAGATACGCAGTATTTT. This gives the protein CASILRGPGDTQYF.

The V gene is TRBV20-1, the J gene TRBJ1-2; possibly TRBD1 for D (5 bases). This CDR3 has 14 amino acids. Trimming removed 3 bases at V and 2 bases at J, with 13 bases between. Looked up from germline, CDR1 is DFQATT and CDR2 is SNEGSKA (reference sequence). The CDR3 bases are TGCAGTGCTAGGTCTTACGGGGACAACTATGGCTACACCTTC. It encodes CSARSYGDNYGYTF.

This chain connects TRBV5-1 to TRBJ2-5; either TRBD1 or TRBD2 may supply D (5 bases each). This CDR3 has 14 residues. Germline-derived CDR1 and CDR2 are SGHRS and YFSETQ. Trimming removed 7 bases at V and 5 bases at J, with 18 bases between. CDR3 bases: TGCGCCAGCGCACCGGGACCAGCCCTGGAGACCCAGTACTTC. This gives the protein CASAPGPALETQYF.

This clonotype has ten or more counts. The genes are TRBV6-5 and TRBJ1-2; TRBD1 matches 9 bases. Per germline, CDR1 MNHEY and CDR2 SVGAGI. CDR3 length: 15 amino acids. After removal of 4 bases from V and 4 bases from J, the junction contained 7 bases not matched to a gene. CDR3 loop: CASSSWTGEIYGYTF. CDR3 nucleotide sequence: TGTGCCAGCAGTTCCTGGACAGGGGAGATCTATGGCTACACCTTC.

This clonotype was picked up a small number of times. This sequence joins TRBV20-1 and TRBJ2-7; no reliable D call. The germline V gene encodes CDR1 DFQATT and CDR2 SNEGSKA (reference sequence). V was clipped by 5 bases and J by 6 bases, with 14 bases between them. CDR3 length: 12 residues. CDR3 sequence reads: CSASERTTEQYF. DNA of the CDR3: TGCAGTGCTTCGGAGAGAACTACCGAGCAGTACTTC.

This clonotype was counted a few times. This rearrangement joins TRBV27 to TRBJ2-7; a weak D match, TRBD1 (6 bases). The germline V and J ends were trimmed by 0 bases and 6 bases, with 9 bases remaining between them. CDR1 and CDR2 from the germline V gene are MNHEY and SMNVEV (reference sequence). This CDR3 has 13 residues. The CDR3 region has the DNA TGTGCCAGCAGTTTATCCGACAGGCTCGAGCAGTACTTC. It yields the protein CASSLSDRLEQYF.